The source of this T cell receptor (beta chain) is a study of blood T cell repertoires in COVID-19 (dated by TCRdb to 2020 to 2022). Background on the whole study: The collaborator samples originated in the United States, Italy and Spain and spanned the acute and convalescent phases of COVID-19. Samples came from the ongoing ImmuneRACE study (first 160 participants) plus 1,254 subjects from 6 global collaborators. The sample metadata nearly always contained a de-identified subject ID, COVID-19 status, age in years and sex. The repertoires were released in a freely available public database intended as a resource for research on the immune response to SARS-CoV-2. Where available, HLA class I and class II types were taken from metadata supplied by the sample provider and were not determined by assay-based typing. Subjects who had been exposed to COVID-19, were actively infected with it, or had recovered from it provided the deeply sampled blood TCRbeta repertoires that made up the dataset. The prospective study material was composed of cDNA or gDNA derived from T cells, B-cell-depleted T cells, or PBMCs.

Study-level results and caveats: Clinical and demographic metadata were provided uncurated, with the amount varying by source and participant.

Comment on this clone: Its antigen remains unidentified. The record has no base qualities; no much larger clone is one base away. This sample includes further DNA sequences coding for the same CDR3.

TCRbeta CDR3 regions were amplified from genomic DNA by means of the immunoSEQ Assay, a bias-controlled multiplex PCR. Per the source publication's procedure: Nucleated cell counts per sample were estimated from amplification of reference gene primers within the assay. Sequence reads were collapsed and filtered to measure the absolute abundance of every unique TCRbeta CDR3 rearrangement. For each sample, productive Simpson clonality was calculated as the square root of Simpson's diversity index over productive rearrangements. The clones in this table, taken by TCRdb from immuneACCESS, are in-frame only. Not every clone is retained; where verified, under half of the shortfall comes from an unresolved V gene, and the cause of the rest is unknown. That table furnishes V, J and clone size, whereas the DNA furnished D and trimming. The sample table contains some 150,000 clones; only one count was recorded for around 90% of them. Around 1.6% of the sample is held by the ten biggest clonotypes.

Each collaborating institution followed its own protocols to collect whole blood in K2EDTA tubes. For TCRbeta analysis, collaborators shipped samples as frozen whole blood, isolated PBMCs, or DNA extracted from either of those sample types. The junction carries 5 bases between V and J, which are trimmed by 1 base and 2 bases respectively. The germline V gene (reference sequence) provides CDR1 LGHDT and CDR2 YNNKEL. Inclusive of the bounding cysteine and phenylalanine, the CDR3 is 13 residues long. Only the CDR3 portion is preserved as DNA: 39 bases, with reading frame beginning at the first base. The clonotype was recovered from a human donor in a cohort sampled during active COVID-19. The sequencing sample was made of peripheral blood. The sequence links TRBV3-1 (or the pseudogene TRBV3-2) to TRBJ2-5, with no reliable assignment of the D segment. The DNA sequence is given as TGTGCCAGCAGCCAAGGAGCACAAGAGACCCAGTACTTC. Its amino acids are CASSQGAQETQYF.